This T cell receptor (beta chain) was sequenced in a study of response to subunit inactivated influenza vaccine. Study results and caveats: With each seasonal influenza vaccination, the authors suggested, few new T cells are recruited.

TCRdb processed the RT-PCR reads anew with MiXCR; each CDR3 protein has one entry. Here the sample spans around 490,000 distinct CDR3 sequences, 7.6% being singletons. Germline loops: CDR1 DFQATT, CDR2 SNEGSKA (reference sequence). The CDR3 is 13 residues long. The V and J ends lost 3 bases and 6 bases respectively, with 14 bases between them. This clonotype occurred many times. Its specificity is unknown. The sequenced sample was PBMCs from blood, obtained 23 months after vaccination. The V and J genes are TRBV20-1 and TRBJ2-5; D assignment may be TRBD1 or TRBD2 (5 bases each). The clonotype comes from a man aged 45 to 70 who received an inactivated influenza vaccine. This CDR3 is CSASESGTKTQYF. The CDR3 bases are TGCAGTGCTAGCGAATCGGGGACCAAGACCCAGTACTTC.